This T cell receptor (beta chain) was sequenced for a study of a mutant IDH1 vaccine in newly diagnosed glioma. On the study more broadly: Vaccine administration was initiated 4-6 weeks following radiotherapy alone, or with temozolomide cycles. Treatment recipients were roughly 62% male and around 40% female, and their mean age was roughly 40 years.

Some clones are missing from TCRdb's copy, which holds only in-frame ones; the method was immunoSEQ multiplex PCR. The data hold some 33,000 clones, with about 73% observed a single time. Regarding time point: week 11, during vaccination. One vaccine dose held 300 ug of mutant IDH1 20-mer peptide and came with topical imiquimod. The study's findings and limits: Pseudoprogression appeared unlinked to shifts in leading peripheral T cell clonotypes.

With 4 bases removed from V and 2 bases from J, the gap between germline ends came to 15 bases. The CDR3 loop spans 16 amino acids. Germline-derived CDR1 and CDR2 are SEHNR and FQNEAQ (reference sequence). As for this clone: The target antigen is unknown.

The sample in question was PBMCs, obtained from a glioma patient whose treatment included an IDH1 peptide vaccine. The V and J genes are TRBV7-9 and TRBJ1-5; no firm D call. The source of this sequence is a man aged 25-45 years with glioma. The DNA for the CDR3 is TGTGCCAGCAGCTCCGGCTTTGACGGAGGCAATCAGCCCCAGCATTTT. This codes for CASSSGFDGGNQPQHF.